The next 27 T cell receptor beta chains were all read from a single sample in a study of blood T cell repertoires in COVID-19. TCRdb's copy holds only in-frame clones and misses some; the assay was immunoSEQ multiplex PCR. The sample includes some 350,000 clones, 90% seen only once; the top ten take around 6.3%. Specimen: peripheral blood. These receptors were taken from a man younger than 30 with active or convalescent COVID-19.

About this clone: This specimen includes other DNA sequences encoding the same CDR3. The chain carries TRBV19 and TRBJ1-1; a weak D match, TRBD1 (5 bases). Germline V gene data show CDR1 as LNHDA and CDR2 as SQIVND (reference sequence). With 2 bases removed from V and 4 bases from J, the gap between germline ends came to 8 bases. The length of the CDR3 is 13 residues. CDR3 DNA sequence: TGTGCCAGTAGTATACAAGGGGCCACTGAAGCTTTCTTT. Protein: CASSIQGATEAFF.

The gene calls are TRBV5-1 and TRBJ2-5; 8 nucleotides line up with TRBD2. The CDR3 has 13 amino acids. V shed 5 bases, J shed 5 bases, and the junction held 5 bases outside the gene matches. The V gene's germline CDR1 is SGHRS and CDR2 YFSETQ. The CDR3 protein is CASSRGGRETQYF. The CDR3 DNA follows: TGCGCCAGCAGTCGGGGGGGCCGGGAGACCCAGTACTTC.

V and J are TRBV7-9 and TRBJ2-4, with a weak D call TRBD1 (6 bases). CDR1 is SEHNR and CDR2 is FQNEAQ in the germline V gene (reference sequence). The length of the CDR3 is 19 residues. V dropped 1 base and J dropped 0 bases, with 19 bases sitting between them. Here the CDR3 DNA reads TGTGCCAGCAGCTTAGATCTCCAACTTGGACAGCTAGCCAAAAACATTCAGTACTTC. Protein product: CASSLDLQLGQLAKNIQYF.

CDR3: CASSESNRGDEKLFF. Written as DNA, the CDR3 is TGTGCCAGCAGTGAATCTAACAGGGGGGATGAAAAACTGTTTTTT. The J gene is TRBJ1-4, the V gene TRBV25-1; 8 nucleotides align to TRBD1. CDR1 MGHDK and CDR2 SYGVNS come from the germline V gene. This CDR3 region has 15 residues. Unmatched junction bases numbered 4, after V lost 1 base and J lost 6 bases.

This rearrangement joins TRBV28 to TRBJ1-6, with 8 bases identical to TRBD1. With V trimmed by 5 bases and J by 7 bases, 10 bases remained unmatched. CDR3 length: 16 amino acids. CDR1 and CDR2 from the germline V gene are MDHEN and SYDVKM. The CDR3 region is CASSRRQGRVNSPLHF. The CDR3 nucleotides are TGTGCCAGCAGTCGGCGACAGGGGCGCGTAAATTCACCCCTCCACTTT.

The chain links TRBV9 to TRBJ2-5; 9 nucleotides match TRBD1. In germline, CDR1 is SGDLS, CDR2 YYNGEE. After removal of 4 bases from V and 5 bases from J, the junction contained 6 bases not matched to a gene. CDR3 length: 14 residues. The CDR3 here is CASSPGTGLETQYF. The CDR3 bases are TGTGCCAGCAGCCCAGGGACAGGGCTCGAGACCCAGTACTTC.

The chain joins TRBV28 to TRBJ1-2, with no clear D. Per germline, CDR1 MDHEN and CDR2 SYDVKM. This CDR3 is 13 amino acids long. Trimming took off 7 bases at V and 0 bases at J, with 9 bases between the two ends. The CDR3 is CASTELANYGYTF. In DNA, the CDR3 is TGTGCCAGCACTGAATTAGCTAACTATGGCTACACCTTC.

Worth noting for this clone: Other DNA sequences in this sample translate to the same CDR3. The V gene is TRBV28, the J gene TRBJ1-1, with unresolved D. The CDR3 loop spans 12 amino acids. The V gene's germline CDR1 is MDHEN and CDR2 SYDVKM. Trimming pared 5 bases from V and 2 bases from J, leaving 6 bases between. The CDR3 reads CASSPLNTEAFF. The DNA of the CDR3 is TGTGCCAGCAGTCCACTTAACACTGAAGCTTTCTTT. The complete variable domain, with remaining parts taken from reference TRBV28 and TRBJ1-1, reads DVKVTQSSRYLVKRTGEKVFLECVQDMDHENMFWYRQDPGLGLRLIYFSYDVKMKEKGDIPEGYSVSREKKERFSLILESASTNQTSMYLCASSPLNTEAFFGQGTRLTVV.

The gene calls are TRBV6-5 and TRBJ2-1, with a possible D match to TRBD1 (5 bases). V lost 6 bases and J lost 8, with 11 bases in between. The germline V gene has CDR1 MNHEY and CDR2 SVGAGI. The CDR3 totals 12 residues. In nucleotides, the CDR3 is TGTGCCAGCAGCCCCCTAGGGGATGAGCAGTTCTTC. Translated: CASSPLGDEQFF.

The V and J genes are TRBV6-1 and TRBJ1-3, with D possibly TRBD1 on 5 matching bases. V lost 3 bases to trimming and J lost 5 bases, with 11 bases between them. In germline, CDR1 is MNHNS, CDR2 SASEGT. The CDR3 loop spans 14 amino acids. CDR3 sequence: CASSEGQKRNTIYF. CDR3 DNA sequence: TGTGCCAGCAGTGAGGGGCAGAAGAGAAACACCATATATTTT.

This clone was seen only once. The rearrangement uses TRBV7-9 and TRBJ1-1, with D possibly being TRBD1 (5 bases). The V and J ends lost 0 bases and 3 bases respectively, with 11 bases between them. This CDR3 region has 15 residues. CDR1 and CDR2 (germline): SEHNR, FQNEAQ (reference sequence). The CDR3 spells CASSLARGGDTEAFF. The CDR3 coding sequence is TGTGCCAGCAGCTTAGCGCGGGGAGGGGACACTGAAGCTTTCTTT.

This rearrangement joins TRBV5-4 to TRBJ2-1, with a possible D match to TRBD2 (5 bases). The CDR3 length is 15 residues. The germline V gene encodes CDR1 SGHNT and CDR2 YYREEE (reference sequence). Trimming removed 5 bases from V and 8 bases from J, with 20 bases in between. The CDR3 bases are TGTGCCAGCAGGATAACAGAGGGTACCGTGGATGAGCAGTTCTTC. This encodes CASRITEGTVDEQFF.

The chain has TRBV14 and TRBJ2-2, with TRBD2 identical over 12 bases. Germline CDR1 and CDR2: SGHDN and FVKESK. V was pared by 2 bases and J by 7 bases, with 11 bases of the junction left unmatched. The length of the CDR3 is 18 residues. The CDR3 reads CASSQTGLAGYYGGELFF. For the CDR3, the DNA is TGTGCCAGCAGCCAAACAGGACTAGCGGGATATTATGGCGGGGAGCTGTTTTTT.

In the case of this clone: The same CDR3 arises from other DNA sequences in this sample as well. CDR3 coding DNA: TGTGCCAGCAGCGCTAGCGGGGGAGAGACCCAGTACTTC. Amino acid sequence: CASSASGGETQYF. V gene TRBV7-9 combines with J gene TRBJ2-5, with 10 bases lining up with TRBD2. There are 13 residues in the CDR3. Germline trimming cut 5 bases from V and 4 bases from J; bases unmatched to any gene: 1. Germline V gene data show CDR1 as SEHNR and CDR2 as FQNEAQ (reference sequence).

The chain has TRBV6-2 or TRBV6-3 and TRBJ1-2, with D possibly TRBD1 on 6 matching bases. V lost 6 bases, J lost 2 bases, and 10 bases lay in between. Germline V gene lookup returns CDR1 MNHEY and CDR2 SVGEGT. The CDR3 spans 13 residues. CDR3 residues: CASSWQGNYGYTF. DNA of the CDR3: TGTGCCAGCAGCTGGCAGGGGAACTATGGCTACACCTTC.

The gene calls are TRBV9 and TRBJ2-1; 9 nucleotides align to TRBD2. This CDR3 is 13 amino acids long. Germline values: CDR1 SGDLS, CDR2 YYNGEE. V lost 4 bases, J lost 15 bases, and 11 bases stayed unmatched. The CDR3 DNA sequence: TGTGCCAGCAGCTCACCGGGACTAGCCATGCGGTTCTTC. This translates into CASSSPGLAMRFF. Together with reference TRBV9 and TRBJ2-1, the CDR3 gives the full variable domain: DSGVTQTPKHLITATGQRVTLRCSPRSGDLSVYWYQQSLDQGLQFLIQYYNGEERAKGNILERFSAQQFPDLHSELNLSSLELGDSALYFCASSSPGLAMRFFGPGTRLTVL.

This rearrangement joins TRBV28 to TRBJ1-1; 8 positions agree with TRBD1. After removal of 5 bases from V and 4 bases from J, the junction contained 6 bases not matched to a gene. Germline V lookup: CDR1 MDHEN, CDR2 SYDVKM. The CDR3 extends over 14 amino acids. DNA of the CDR3: TGTGCCAGCAGTCGCCAGGGGGCTAGCACTGAAGCTTTCTTT. Translated: CASSRQGASTEAFF.

This rearrangement joins TRBV6-5 to TRBJ1-5, with D tentatively TRBD1 (5 bases). Germline values: CDR1 MNHEY, CDR2 SVGAGI. V lost 0 bases and J 4 bases, leaving 10 bases between the germline ends. The CDR3 length is 15 residues. CDR3 in amino acids: CASSYSGAVNQPQHF. The CDR3 DNA reads TGTGCCAGCAGTTACTCTGGGGCAGTTAATCAGCCCCAGCATTTT.

The chain recombines TRBV6-5 with TRBJ1-1; 8 bases are shared with TRBD1. The CDR3 loop spans 16 amino acids. Germline loops: CDR1 MNHEY, CDR2 SVGAGI. Trimming cost V 3 bases and J 10 bases; bases outside gene matches: 16. The chain's CDR3 is CASSYFFGQGAFRAFF. The CDR3 DNA reads TGTGCCAGCAGTTATTTCTTCGGGCAGGGGGCTTTTCGAGCTTTCTTT.

Only one count was recorded for this clone. CDR3 DNA: TGTGCCATCAGTGAGTTGGGGGGGGAGGGCTCCTACGAGCAGTACTTC. It encodes CAISELGGEGSYEQYF. The gene calls are TRBV10-3 and TRBJ2-7, with 7 bases fitting TRBD2. With 1 base clipped from V and 0 bases from J, the junction kept 6 bases outside the gene matches. Per the germline V gene, CDR1 is ENHRY and CDR2 is SYGVKD. The CDR3 covers 16 residues.

The rearrangement joins TRBV6-5 to TRBJ1-4, with 11 bases that match TRBD1. The trim removed 6 bases at V and 7 bases at J, leaving 7 bases unmatched. Looked up from germline, CDR1 is MNHEY and CDR2 is SVGAGI. This CDR3 comprises 15 residues. The CDR3 spells CASRRTGGAAEKLFF. For the CDR3, the DNA is TGTGCCAGCAGACGGACAGGGGGCGCGGCTGAAAAACTGTTTTTT.

The CDR3 here is CASSARGDSRSSYNEQFF. In DNA form, the CDR3 reads TGTGCCAGCAGCGCAAGGGGGGACAGTCGGAGCTCCTACAATGAGCAGTTCTTC. The chain is built from TRBV9 and TRBJ2-1; D possibly corresponds to TRBD1 (7 bases). Germline CDR1 and CDR2: SGDLS and YYNGEE. The CDR3 sequence is 18 residues long. The V gene lost 3 bases and the J gene lost 0 bases, with 19 bases spanning the gap.

The rearrangement uses TRBV30 and TRBJ2-2; 13 bases align to TRBD2. V was clipped by 3 bases and J by 3 bases; unmatched bases: 10. The CDR3 runs 18 residues. Germline CDR1 and CDR2: GTSNPN and SVGIG (reference sequence). CDR3 region: CAWSSLGLAGSDTGELFF. In DNA, the CDR3 is TGTGCCTGGAGCAGCTTGGGACTAGCGGGATCTGACACCGGGGAGCTGTTTTTT.

The chain has TRBV5-5 and TRBJ1-1, with unresolved D. The ends were cut back, 0 bases at V and 4 bases at J, with 7 bases in the middle. This CDR3 has 13 amino acids. Looked up from germline, CDR1 is SGHKS and CDR2 is YYEKEE (reference sequence). DNA of the CDR3: TGTGCCAGCAGCTTGGTTTTAGTCACTGAAGCTTTCTTT. Translated: CASSLVLVTEAFF.

V usage is TRBV5-1 and J usage is TRBJ2-7; possible D gene TRBD1, 6 bases. CDR1 SGHRS and CDR2 YFSETQ come from the germline V gene. Trimming took 0 bases from V and 1 from J, leaving 8 bases between them. The CDR3 loop spans 14 amino acids. CDR3 protein: CASSLGDISYEQYF. CDR3 bases: TGCGCCAGCAGCTTGGGGGACATATCCTACGAGCAGTACTTC.

The J gene is TRBJ2-7, the V gene TRBV19, with 8 bases lining up with TRBD1. CDR1 and CDR2 (germline): LNHDA, SQIVND (reference sequence). With 9 bases clipped from V and 4 bases from J, the junction kept 11 bases outside the gene matches. This CDR3 comprises 14 residues. CDR3 in DNA: TGTGCCAGCAGCCCACAGGGGGGTGTATACGAGCAGTACTTC. Translating it yields CASSPQGGVYEQYF.

J is TRBJ2-1 and V is TRBV7-3; tentative D call: TRBD2 (6 bases). The V end was cut by 5 bases, the J end by 7 bases, with 21 bases between. This CDR3 has 16 amino acids. Germline V gene lookup returns CDR1 SGHTA and CDR2 FQGTGA. The CDR3 DNA reads TGTGCCAGCAGCCCCCCCCCAGGCGGGGCGGGTAATGAGCAGTTCTTC. Protein: CASSPPPGGAGNEQFF.